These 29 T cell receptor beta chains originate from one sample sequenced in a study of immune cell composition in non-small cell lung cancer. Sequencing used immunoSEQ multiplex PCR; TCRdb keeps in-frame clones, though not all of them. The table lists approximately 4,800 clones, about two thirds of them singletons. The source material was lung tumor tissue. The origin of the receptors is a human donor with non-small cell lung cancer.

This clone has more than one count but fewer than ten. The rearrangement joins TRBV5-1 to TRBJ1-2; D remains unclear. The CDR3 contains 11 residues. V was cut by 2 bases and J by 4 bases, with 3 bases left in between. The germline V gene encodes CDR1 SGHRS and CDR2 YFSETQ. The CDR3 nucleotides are TGCGCCAGCAGCTTCGGCTATGGCTACACCTTC. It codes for CASSFGYGYTF.

The CDR3 protein is CASGGGSWETQYF. In DNA, the CDR3 is TGCGCCAGCGGCGGGGGGAGTTGGGAGACCCAGTACTTC. The chain has TRBV5-1 and TRBJ2-5; 8 bases agree with TRBD2. The CDR3 covers 13 residues. J gave up 5 bases and V 7 bases, and 7 bases lay outside the gene matches. Germline CDR1 and CDR2: SGHRS and YFSETQ.

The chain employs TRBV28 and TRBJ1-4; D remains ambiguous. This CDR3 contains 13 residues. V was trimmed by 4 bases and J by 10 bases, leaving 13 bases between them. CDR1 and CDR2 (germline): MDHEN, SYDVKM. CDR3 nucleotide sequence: TGTGCCAGCAGTTCGACTTTCGGCGGAAAACTGTTTTTT. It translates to CASSSTFGGKLFF.

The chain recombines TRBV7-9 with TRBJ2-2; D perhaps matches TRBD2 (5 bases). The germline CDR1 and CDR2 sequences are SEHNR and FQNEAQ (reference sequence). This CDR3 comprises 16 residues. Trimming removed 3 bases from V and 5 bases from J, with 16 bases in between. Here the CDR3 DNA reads TGTGCCAGCAGCTTTGCCTATCACGGGGATACCGGGGAGCTGTTTTTT. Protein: CASSFAYHGDTGELFF.

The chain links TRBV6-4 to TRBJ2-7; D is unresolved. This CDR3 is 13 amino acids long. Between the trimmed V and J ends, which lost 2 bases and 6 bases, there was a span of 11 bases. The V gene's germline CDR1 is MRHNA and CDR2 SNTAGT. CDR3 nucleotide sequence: TGTGCCAGCAGTGACGAGGAGACCGGCGAGCAGTACTTC. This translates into CASSDEETGEQYF.

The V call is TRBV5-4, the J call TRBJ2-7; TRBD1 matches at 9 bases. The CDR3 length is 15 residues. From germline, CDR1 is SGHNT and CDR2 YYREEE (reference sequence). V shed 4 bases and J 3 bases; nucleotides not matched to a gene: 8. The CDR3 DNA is TGTGCCAGCAGCCAAGATGGGACAGGGTTCTACGAGCAGTACTTC. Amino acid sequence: CASSQDGTGFYEQYF.

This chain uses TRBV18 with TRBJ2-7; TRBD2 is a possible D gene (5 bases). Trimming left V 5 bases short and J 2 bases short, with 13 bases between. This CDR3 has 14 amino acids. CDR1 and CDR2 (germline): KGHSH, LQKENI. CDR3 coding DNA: TGTGCCAGCTCAATATCCGGGATGGCCTACGAGCAGTACTTC. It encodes CASSISGMAYEQYF.

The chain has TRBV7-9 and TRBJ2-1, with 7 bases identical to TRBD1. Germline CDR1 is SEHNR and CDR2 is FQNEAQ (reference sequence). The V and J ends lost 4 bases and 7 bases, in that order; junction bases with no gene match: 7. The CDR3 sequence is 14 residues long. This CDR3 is CASSYQTTGNEQFF. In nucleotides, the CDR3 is TGTGCCAGCAGCTACCAAACGACAGGGAATGAGCAGTTCTTC.

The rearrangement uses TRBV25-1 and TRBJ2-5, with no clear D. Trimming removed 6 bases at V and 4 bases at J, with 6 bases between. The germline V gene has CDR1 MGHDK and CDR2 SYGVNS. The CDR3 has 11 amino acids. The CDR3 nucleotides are TGTGCCAGCAGCCCGGGAGAGACCCAGTACTTC. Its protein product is CASSPGETQYF.

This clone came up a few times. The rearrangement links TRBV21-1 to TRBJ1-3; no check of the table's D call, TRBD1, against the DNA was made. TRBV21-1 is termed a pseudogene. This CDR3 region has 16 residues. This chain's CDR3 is CASSADRAISGNTIYF. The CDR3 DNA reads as TGTGCCAGCAGCGCCGACAGGGCAATCTCTGGAAACACCATATATTTT.

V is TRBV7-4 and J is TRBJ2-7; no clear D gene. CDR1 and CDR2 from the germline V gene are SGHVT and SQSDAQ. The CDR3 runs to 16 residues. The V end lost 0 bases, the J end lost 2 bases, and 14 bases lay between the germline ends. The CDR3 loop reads CASSLARPTVPYEQYF. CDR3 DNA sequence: TGTGCCAGCAGCTTAGCGCGGCCCACCGTCCCCTACGAGCAGTACTTC.

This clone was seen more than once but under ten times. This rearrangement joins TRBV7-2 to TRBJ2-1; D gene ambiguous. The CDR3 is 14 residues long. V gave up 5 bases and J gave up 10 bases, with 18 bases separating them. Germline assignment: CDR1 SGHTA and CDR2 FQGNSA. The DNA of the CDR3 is TGTGCCAGCAGCCTCCATTTGCCAGGTAAGGAGCAGTTCTTC. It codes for CASSLHLPGKEQFF.

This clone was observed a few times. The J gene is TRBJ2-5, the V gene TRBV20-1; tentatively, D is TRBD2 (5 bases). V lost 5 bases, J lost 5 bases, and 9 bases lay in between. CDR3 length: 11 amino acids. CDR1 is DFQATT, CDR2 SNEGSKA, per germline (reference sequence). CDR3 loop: CSAGPGETQYF. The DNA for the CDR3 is TGCAGTGCTGGGCCGGGGGAGACCCAGTACTTC.

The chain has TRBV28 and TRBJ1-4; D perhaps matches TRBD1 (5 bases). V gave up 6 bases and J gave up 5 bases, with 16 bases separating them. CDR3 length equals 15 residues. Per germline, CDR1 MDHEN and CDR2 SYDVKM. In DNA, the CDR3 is TGTGCCAGCAGCTATTCTGGGGGGACCAATGAAAAACTGTTTTTT. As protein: CASSYSGGTNEKLFF.

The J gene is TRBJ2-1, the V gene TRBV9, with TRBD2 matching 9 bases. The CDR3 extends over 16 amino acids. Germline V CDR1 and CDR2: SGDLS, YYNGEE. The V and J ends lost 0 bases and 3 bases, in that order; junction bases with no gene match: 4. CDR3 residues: CASSVGGRASYNEQFF. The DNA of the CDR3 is TGTGCCAGCAGCGTAGGCGGGAGGGCCAGCTACAATGAGCAGTTCTTC.

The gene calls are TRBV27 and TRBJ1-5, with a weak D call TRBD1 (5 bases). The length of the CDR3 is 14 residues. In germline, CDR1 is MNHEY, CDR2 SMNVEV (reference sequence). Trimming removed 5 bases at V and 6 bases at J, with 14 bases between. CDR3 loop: CASSPGGAFQPQHF. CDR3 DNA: TGTGCCAGCAGTCCGGGCGGGGCTTTTCAGCCCCAGCATTTT.

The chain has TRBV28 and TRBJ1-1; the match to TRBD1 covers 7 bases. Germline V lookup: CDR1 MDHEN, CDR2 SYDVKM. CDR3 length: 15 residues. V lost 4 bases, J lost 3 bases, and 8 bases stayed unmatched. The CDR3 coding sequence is TGTGCCAGCAGTTCCACAGGGGCTAAGGACACTGAAGCTTTCTTT. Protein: CASSSTGAKDTEAFF.

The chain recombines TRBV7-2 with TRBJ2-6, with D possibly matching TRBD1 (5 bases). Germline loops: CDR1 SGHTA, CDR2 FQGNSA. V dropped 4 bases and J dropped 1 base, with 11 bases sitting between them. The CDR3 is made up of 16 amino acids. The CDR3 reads CASSSIRQSGANVLTF. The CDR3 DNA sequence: TGTGCCAGCAGCTCCATTAGACAGTCTGGGGCCAACGTCCTGACTTTC.

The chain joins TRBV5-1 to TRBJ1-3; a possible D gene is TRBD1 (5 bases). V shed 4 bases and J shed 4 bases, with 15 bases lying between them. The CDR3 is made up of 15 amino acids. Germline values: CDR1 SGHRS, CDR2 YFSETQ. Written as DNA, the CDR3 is TGCGCCAGCAGCCCGGGGACTACTGGAGGAAACACCATATATTTT. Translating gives CASSPGTTGGNTIYF.

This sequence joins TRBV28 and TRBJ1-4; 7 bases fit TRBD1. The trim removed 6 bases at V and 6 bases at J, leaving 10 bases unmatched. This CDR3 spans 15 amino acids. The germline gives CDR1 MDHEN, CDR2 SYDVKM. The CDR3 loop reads CASSPSGGSDEKLFF. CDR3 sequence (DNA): TGTGCCAGCAGCCCCTCAGGGGGGAGTGATGAAAAACTGTTTTTT.

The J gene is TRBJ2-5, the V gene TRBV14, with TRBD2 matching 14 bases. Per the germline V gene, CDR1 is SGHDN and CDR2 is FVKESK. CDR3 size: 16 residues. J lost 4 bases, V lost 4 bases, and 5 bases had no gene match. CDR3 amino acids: CASSRLAGGGRETQYF. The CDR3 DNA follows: TGTGCCAGCAGCCGACTAGCGGGAGGGGGCAGAGAGACCCAGTACTTC.

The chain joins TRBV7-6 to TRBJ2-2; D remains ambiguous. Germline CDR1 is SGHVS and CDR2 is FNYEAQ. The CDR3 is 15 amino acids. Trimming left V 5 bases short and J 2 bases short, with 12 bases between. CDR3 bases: TGTGCCAGCAGCAAACAGAATTCAAACACCGGGGAGCTGTTTTTT. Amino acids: CASSKQNSNTGELFF.

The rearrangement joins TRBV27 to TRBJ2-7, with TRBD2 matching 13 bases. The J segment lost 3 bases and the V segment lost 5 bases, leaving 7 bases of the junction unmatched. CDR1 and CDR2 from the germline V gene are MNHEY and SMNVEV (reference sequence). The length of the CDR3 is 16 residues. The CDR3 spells CASSTTSGRSIYEQYF. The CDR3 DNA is TGTGCCAGCAGTACGACTAGCGGGAGGTCGATCTACGAGCAGTACTTC.

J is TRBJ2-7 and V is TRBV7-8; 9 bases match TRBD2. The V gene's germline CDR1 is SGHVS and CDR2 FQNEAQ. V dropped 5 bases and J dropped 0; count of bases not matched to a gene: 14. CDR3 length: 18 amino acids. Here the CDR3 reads CASSLGGLAGPLSYEQYF. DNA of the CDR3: TGTGCCAGCAGCCTGGGCGGGCTAGCGGGACCCCTCTCCTACGAGCAGTACTTC.

The CDR3 here is CASSQSEGQGYGYTF. The CDR3 DNA reads as TGCGCCAGCAGCCAGTCGGAAGGACAGGGCTATGGCTACACCTTC. The chain links TRBV4-3 to TRBJ1-2; TRBD1 matches 8 bases. With V trimmed by 3 bases and J by 4 bases, 7 bases remained unmatched. CDR1 is LGHNA, CDR2 YSLEER, per germline. The CDR3 spans 15 residues.

CDR3 protein: CASSFRVASYNEQFF. The CDR3 DNA reads TGTGCCAGCAGCTTCAGGGTAGCAAGCTACAATGAGCAGTTCTTC. The J gene is TRBJ2-1, the V gene TRBV5-5; D may be TRBD1 (5 bases). V was cut by 2 bases and J by 3 bases, with 12 bases left in between. This CDR3 has 15 amino acids. Looked up from germline, CDR1 is SGHKS and CDR2 is YYEKEE (reference sequence).

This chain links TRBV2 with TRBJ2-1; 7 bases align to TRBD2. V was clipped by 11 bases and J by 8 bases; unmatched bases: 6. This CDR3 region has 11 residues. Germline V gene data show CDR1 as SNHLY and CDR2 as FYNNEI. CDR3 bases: TGTGCCGCCCAGACTAGCCATGAGCAGTTCTTC. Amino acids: CAAQTSHEQFF.

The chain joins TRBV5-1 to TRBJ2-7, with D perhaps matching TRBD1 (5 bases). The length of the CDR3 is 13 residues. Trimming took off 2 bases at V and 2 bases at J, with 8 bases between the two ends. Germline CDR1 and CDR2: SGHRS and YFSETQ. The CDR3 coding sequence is TGCGCCAGCAGCTTACGGACAACCTACGAGCAGTACTTC. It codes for CASSLRTTYEQYF.

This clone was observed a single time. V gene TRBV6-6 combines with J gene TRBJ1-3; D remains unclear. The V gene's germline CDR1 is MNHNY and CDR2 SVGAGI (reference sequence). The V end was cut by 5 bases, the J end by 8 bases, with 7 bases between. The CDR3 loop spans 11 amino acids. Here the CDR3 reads CASSRGDTIYF. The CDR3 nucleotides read TGTGCCAGCAGTAGAGGTGACACCATATATTTT.